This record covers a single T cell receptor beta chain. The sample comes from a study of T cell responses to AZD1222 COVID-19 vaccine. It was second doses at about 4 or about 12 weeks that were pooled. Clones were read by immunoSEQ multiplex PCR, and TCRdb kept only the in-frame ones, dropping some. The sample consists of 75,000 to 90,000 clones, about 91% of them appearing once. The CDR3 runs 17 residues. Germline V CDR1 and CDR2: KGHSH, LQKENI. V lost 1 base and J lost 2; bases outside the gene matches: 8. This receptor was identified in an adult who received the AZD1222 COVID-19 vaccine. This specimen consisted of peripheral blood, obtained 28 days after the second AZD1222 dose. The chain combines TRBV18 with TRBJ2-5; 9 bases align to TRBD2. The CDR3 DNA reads TGTGCCAGCTCACCACGGGTCGGACTAGCGCGGCAAGAGACCCAGTACTTC. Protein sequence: CASSPRVGLARQETQYF. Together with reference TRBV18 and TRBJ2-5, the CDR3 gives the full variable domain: NAGVMQNPRHLVRRRGQEARLRCSPMKGHSHVYWYRQLPEEGLKFMVYLQKENIIDESGMPKERFSAEFPKEGPSILRIQQVVRGDSAAYFCASSPRVGLARQETQYFGPGTRLLVL.